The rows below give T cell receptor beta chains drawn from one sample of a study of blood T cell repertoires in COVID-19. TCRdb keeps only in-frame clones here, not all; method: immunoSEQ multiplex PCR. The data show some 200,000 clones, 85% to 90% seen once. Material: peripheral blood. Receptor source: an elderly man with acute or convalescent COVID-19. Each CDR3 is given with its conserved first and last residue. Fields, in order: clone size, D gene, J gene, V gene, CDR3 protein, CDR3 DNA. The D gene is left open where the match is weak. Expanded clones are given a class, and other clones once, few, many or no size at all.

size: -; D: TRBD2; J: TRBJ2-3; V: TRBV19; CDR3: CASSMASGSTDTQYF; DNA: TGTGCCAGTAGTATGGCTAGCGGGAGCACAGATACGCAGTATTTT
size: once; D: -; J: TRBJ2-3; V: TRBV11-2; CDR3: CASSLGVSRSTDTQYF; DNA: TGTGCCAGCAGCTTAGGGGTTAGCCGGAGCACAGATACGCAGTATTTT
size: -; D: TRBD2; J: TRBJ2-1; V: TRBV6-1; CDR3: CASSEMASGSHEQFF; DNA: TGTGCCAGCAGTGAAATGGCTAGCGGGAGCCATGAGCAGTTCTTC
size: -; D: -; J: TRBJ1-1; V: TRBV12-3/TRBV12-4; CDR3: CASSLGRGTEAFF; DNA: TGTGCCAGCAGTTTAGGTCGGGGGACTGAAGCTTTCTTT
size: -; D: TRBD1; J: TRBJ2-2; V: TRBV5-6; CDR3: CASSLVQGAQTGELFF; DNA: TGTGCCAGCAGCTTGGTACAGGGGGCGCAGACCGGGGAGCTGTTTTTT
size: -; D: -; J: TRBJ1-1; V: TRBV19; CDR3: CASSRSGGTEAFF; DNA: TGTGCCAGTAGTCGCTCGGGAGGTACTGAAGCTTTCTTT
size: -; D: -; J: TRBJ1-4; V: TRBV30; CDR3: CAWQDPAEKLFF; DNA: TGTGCCTGGCAGGATCCGGCTGAAAAACTGTTTTTT
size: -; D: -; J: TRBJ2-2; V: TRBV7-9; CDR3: CASSLAAVNTGELFF; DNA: TGTGCCAGCAGCTTAGCGGCGGTGAACACCGGGGAGCTGTTTTTT
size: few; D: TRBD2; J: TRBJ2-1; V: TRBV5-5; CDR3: CASSLALAGARNEQFF; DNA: TGTGCCAGCAGCTTGGCGCTAGCGGGAGCAAGAAATGAGCAGTTCTTC
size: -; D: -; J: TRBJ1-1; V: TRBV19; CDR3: CASSMPGGPNTEAFF; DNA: TGTGCCAGTAGTATGCCGGGGGGGCCGAACACTGAAGCTTTCTTT
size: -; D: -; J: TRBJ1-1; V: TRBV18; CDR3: CASSLGQMNTEAFF; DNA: TGTGCCAGCTCCCTGGGCCAGATGAACACTGAAGCTTTCTTT
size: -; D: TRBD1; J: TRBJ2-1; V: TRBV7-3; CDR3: CASSVGGTGGHNEQFF; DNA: TGTGCCAGCAGCGTAGGCGGGACAGGAGGGCACAATGAGCAGTTCTTC
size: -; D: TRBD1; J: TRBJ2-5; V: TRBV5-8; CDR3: CASSVDRGQETQYF; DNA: TGTGCCAGCAGCGTGGACAGGGGCCAAGAGACCCAGTACTTC
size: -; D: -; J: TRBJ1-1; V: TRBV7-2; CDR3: CASSGQPNTEAFF; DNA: TGTGCCAGCAGTGGGCAGCCGAACACTGAAGCTTTCTTT
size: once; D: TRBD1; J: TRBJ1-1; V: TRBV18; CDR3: CASSPVGQANTEAFF; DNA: TGTGCCAGCTCACCTGTGGGACAGGCGAACACTGAAGCTTTCTTT
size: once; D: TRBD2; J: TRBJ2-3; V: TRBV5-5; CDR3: CASSWGASGVSTDTQYF; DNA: TGTGCCAGCAGCTGGGGGGCTAGCGGGGTTAGCACAGATACGCAGTATTTT
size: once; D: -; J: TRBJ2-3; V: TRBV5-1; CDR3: CASSARTESTDTQYF; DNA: TGCGCCAGCAGCGCCAGGACAGAGAGCACAGATACGCAGTATTTT
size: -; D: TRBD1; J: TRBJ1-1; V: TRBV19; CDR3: CASSPQGTNTEAFF; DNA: TGTGCCAGTAGTCCACAGGGGACGAACACTGAAGCTTTCTTT
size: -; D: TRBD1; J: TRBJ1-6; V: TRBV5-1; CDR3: CASSLRPGQDSPLHF; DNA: TGCGCCAGCAGCTTGAGGCCGGGACAGGATTCACCCCTCCACTTT
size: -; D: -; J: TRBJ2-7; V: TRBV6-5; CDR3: CASRQDREGLYEQYF; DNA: TGTGCCAGCAGACAGGACAGGGAGGGCCTCTACGAGCAGTACTTC
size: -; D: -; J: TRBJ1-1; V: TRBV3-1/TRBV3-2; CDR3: CASSPRQVGEAFF; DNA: TGTGCCAGCAGCCCGAGACAGGTGGGTGAAGCTTTCTTT
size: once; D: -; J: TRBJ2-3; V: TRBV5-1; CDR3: CASSLVGGSKASTDTQYF; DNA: TGCGCCAGCAGCTTGGTTGGGGGCTCTAAAGCTAGCACAGATACGCAGTATTTT
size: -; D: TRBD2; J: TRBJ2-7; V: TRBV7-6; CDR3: CASSPGLAAYEQYF; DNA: TGTGCCAGCAGCCCGGGACTAGCGGCCTACGAGCAGTACTTC
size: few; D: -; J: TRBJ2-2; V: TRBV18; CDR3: CASSSEPGELFF; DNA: TGTGCCAGCTCATCCGAGCCCGGGGAGCTGTTTTTT
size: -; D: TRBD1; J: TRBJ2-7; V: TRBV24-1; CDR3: CATSNSGQGSREQYF; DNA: TGTGCCACCAGTAATTCGGGACAGGGGTCACGCGAGCAGTACTTC
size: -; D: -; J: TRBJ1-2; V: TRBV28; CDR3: CASSSFPTETYGYTF; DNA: TGTGCCAGCAGTTCTTTTCCCACAGAGACCTATGGCTACACCTTC
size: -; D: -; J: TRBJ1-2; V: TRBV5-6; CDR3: CASSLGGHGNYGYTF; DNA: TGTGCCAGCAGCTTGGGAGGCCATGGTAACTATGGCTACACCTTC
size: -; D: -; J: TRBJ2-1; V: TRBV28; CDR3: CASSPSGGSTSNNEQFF; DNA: TGTGCCAGCAGTCCCAGTGGGGGCTCGACGTCTAACAATGAGCAGTTCTTC
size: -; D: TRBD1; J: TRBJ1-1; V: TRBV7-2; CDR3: CASSPRGRGMNTEAFF; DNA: TGTGCCAGCAGCCCCAGGGGGCGAGGGATGAACACTGAAGCTTTCTTT
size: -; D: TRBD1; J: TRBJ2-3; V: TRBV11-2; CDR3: CASSPRQGAADTQYF; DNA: TGTGCCAGCAGCCCGAGACAGGGGGCCGCAGATACGCAGTATTTT
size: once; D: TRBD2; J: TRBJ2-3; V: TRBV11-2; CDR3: CASSLGLAGGWADTQYF; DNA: TGTGCCAGCAGCTTAGGGCTAGCGGGAGGATGGGCAGATACGCAGTATTTT
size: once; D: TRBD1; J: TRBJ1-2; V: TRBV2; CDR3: CASSGGRTGAYGYTF; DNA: TGTGCCAGCAGTGGGGGCCGGACAGGTGCTTATGGCTACACCTTC
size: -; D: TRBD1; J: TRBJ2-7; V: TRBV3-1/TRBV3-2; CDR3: CASSQGTGGRRYF; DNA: TGTGCCAGCAGCCAAGGGACAGGGGGGCGTCGGTACTTC
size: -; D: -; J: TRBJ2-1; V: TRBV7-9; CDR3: CASSQGYEQFF; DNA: TGTGCCAGCAGCCAGGGTTATGAGCAGTTCTTC
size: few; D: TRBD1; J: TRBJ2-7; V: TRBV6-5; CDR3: CASRAMTGNEQYF; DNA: TGTGCCAGCAGGGCCATGACAGGGAACGAGCAGTACTTC
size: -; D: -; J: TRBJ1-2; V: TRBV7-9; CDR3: CASSLGLNYGYTF; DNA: TGTGCCAGCAGCTTGGGGCTTAACTATGGCTACACCTTC
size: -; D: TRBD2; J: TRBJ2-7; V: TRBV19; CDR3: CASSTRTSGPYEQYF; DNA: TGTGCCAGTAGTACTCGGACTAGCGGGCCATACGAGCAGTACTTC
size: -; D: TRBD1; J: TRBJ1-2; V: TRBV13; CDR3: CASSRTGNYGYTF; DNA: TGTGCCAGCAGCCGGACAGGGAACTATGGCTACACCTTC
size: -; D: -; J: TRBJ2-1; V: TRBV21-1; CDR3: CASSRTSGRSNEQFF; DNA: TGTGCCAGCAGCAGGACTAGCGGGAGGAGCAATGAGCAGTTCTTC
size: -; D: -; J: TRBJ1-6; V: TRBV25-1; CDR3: CASSEGGWVSPLHF; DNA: TGTGCCAGCAGTGAAGGGGGGTGGGTTTCACCCCTCCACTTT
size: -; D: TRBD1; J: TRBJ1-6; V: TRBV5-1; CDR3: CASSLETGNNSPLHF; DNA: TGCGCCAGCAGCTTGGAGACAGGGAATAATTCACCCCTCCACTTT
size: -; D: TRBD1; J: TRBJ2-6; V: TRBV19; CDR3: CASSVTGGAGANVLTF; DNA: TGTGCCAGTAGTGTCACAGGGGGCGCTGGGGCCAACGTCCTGACTTTC
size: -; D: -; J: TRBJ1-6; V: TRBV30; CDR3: CAWSVTRTPGTYNSPLHF; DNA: TGTGCCTGGAGTGTCACTCGGACCCCGGGGACCTATAATTCACCCCTCCACTTT
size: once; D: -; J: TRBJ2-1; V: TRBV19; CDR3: CASSIRAGSSYNEQFF; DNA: TGTGCCAGTAGTATACGGGCCGGGAGCTCCTACAATGAGCAGTTCTTC
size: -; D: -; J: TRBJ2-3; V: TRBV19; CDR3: CASQPQGTDTQYF; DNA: TGTGCCAGCCAACCCCAGGGCACAGATACGCAGTATTTT
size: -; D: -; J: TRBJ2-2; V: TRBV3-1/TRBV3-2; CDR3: CASSFSYRNTGELFF; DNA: TGTGCCAGCAGCTTCTCGTACAGGAACACCGGGGAGCTGTTTTTT
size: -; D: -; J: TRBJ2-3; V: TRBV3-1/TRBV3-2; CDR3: CASGNEGSTDTQYF; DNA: TGTGCCAGCGGAAATGAGGGCAGCACAGATACGCAGTATTTT
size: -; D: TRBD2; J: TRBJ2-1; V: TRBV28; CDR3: CASSPWGTSGNLYNEQFF; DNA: TGTGCCAGCAGTCCCTGGGGGACTAGCGGGAACCTATACAATGAGCAGTTCTTC
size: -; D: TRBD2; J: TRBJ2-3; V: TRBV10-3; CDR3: CAISRMAGDDSGSGTDTQYF; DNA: TGTGCCATCAGCCGGATGGCGGGGGATGATAGCGGGAGTGGCACAGATACGCAGTATTTT
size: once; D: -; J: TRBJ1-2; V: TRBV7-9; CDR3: CASSLAGRGYTF; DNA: TGTGCCAGCAGCTTAGCGGGCCGTGGCTACACCTTC
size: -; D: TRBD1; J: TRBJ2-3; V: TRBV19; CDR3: CASRRDRVTDTQYF; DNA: TGTGCCAGTAGGAGAGACAGGGTCACAGATACGCAGTATTTT